The clone carrying this TCR beta chain was recorded a few times. The sample is drawn from a study of regulatory T cells in long-lasting Graves disease. Investigators prepared the TCR beta libraries by applying iRepertoire HTBI primers and Arm-PCR of CDR3 regions. TCRdb analysed the multiplex PCR reads with MiXCR anew, one entry per CDR3 protein. The sample lists about 500,000 distinct CDR3 sequences, around 12% occurring once. As for time point: newly diagnosed GD, antithyroid drugs for less than 3 months. The authors made the TCR library using RNA they extracted from PBMCs. Germline V gene data show CDR1 as MGHDK and CDR2 as SYGVNS. Trimming shortened V by 2 bases and J by 0 bases, and 11 bases separated the two germline ends. The CDR3 loop spans 16 amino acids. The sample also formed part of further work on T cells in Graves' hyperthyroidism and ophthalmopathy.

This rearrangement joins TRBV25-1 to TRBJ1-5, with D unresolved. The sample in question was peripheral blood mononuclear cells (PBMCs), obtained at new diagnosis, from a patient treated with antithyroid drugs. This TCR came from a woman in her thirties with Graves disease. The CDR3 region has the DNA TGTGCCAGCAGTGAACGCGGACGGTGTAGCAATCAGCCCCAGCATTTT. Translated: CASSERGRCSNQPQHF.